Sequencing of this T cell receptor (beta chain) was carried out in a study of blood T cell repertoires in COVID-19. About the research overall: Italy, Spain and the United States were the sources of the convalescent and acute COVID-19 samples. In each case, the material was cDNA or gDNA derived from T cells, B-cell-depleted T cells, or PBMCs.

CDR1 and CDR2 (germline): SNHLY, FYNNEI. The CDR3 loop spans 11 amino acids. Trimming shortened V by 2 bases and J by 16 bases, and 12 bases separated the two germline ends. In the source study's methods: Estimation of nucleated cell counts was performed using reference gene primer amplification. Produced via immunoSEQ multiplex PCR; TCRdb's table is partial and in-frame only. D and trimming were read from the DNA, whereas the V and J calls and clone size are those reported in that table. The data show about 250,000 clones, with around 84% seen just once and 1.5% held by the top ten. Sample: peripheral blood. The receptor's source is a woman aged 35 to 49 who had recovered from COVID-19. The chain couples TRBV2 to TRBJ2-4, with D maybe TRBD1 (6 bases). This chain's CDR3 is CASSELQGGYF. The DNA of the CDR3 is TGTGCCAGCAGTGAATTACAGGGTGGTTACTTC.